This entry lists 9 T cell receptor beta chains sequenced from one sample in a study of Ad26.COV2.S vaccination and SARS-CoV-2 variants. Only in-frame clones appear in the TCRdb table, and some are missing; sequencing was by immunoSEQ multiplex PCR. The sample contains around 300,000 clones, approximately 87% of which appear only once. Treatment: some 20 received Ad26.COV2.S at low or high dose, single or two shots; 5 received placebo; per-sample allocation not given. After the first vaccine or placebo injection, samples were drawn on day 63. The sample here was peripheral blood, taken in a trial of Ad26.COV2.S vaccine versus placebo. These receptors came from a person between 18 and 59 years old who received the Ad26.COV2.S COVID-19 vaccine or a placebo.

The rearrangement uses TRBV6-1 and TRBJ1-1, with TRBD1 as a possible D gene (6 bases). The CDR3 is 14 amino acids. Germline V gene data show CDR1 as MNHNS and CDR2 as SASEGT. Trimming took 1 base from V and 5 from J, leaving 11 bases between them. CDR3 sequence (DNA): TGTGCCAGCAGTGAAGGGGCAGGGGTTACTGAAGCTTTCTTT. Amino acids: CASSEGAGVTEAFF.

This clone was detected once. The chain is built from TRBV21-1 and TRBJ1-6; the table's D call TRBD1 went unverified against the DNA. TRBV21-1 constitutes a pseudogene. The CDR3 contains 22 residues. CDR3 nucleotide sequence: TGTGCCAGCAGCAAAGTTAGTAGGTGGGCTCTCAGTGTTAGGTCCTATAATTCACCCCTCCACTTT. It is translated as CASSKVSRWALSVRSYNSPLHF.

This CDR3 is CASSPPRTVTGELFF. CDR3 nucleotide sequence: TGCGCCAGCAGTCCCCCAAGGACTGTTACCGGGGAGCTGTTTTTT. V and J are TRBV4-1 and TRBJ2-2, with a weak D call TRBD2 (5 bases). CDR3 length: 15 residues. Trimming stripped 6 bases from V and 5 bases from J, with 16 bases between. In germline, CDR1 is MGHRA, CDR2 YSYEKL.

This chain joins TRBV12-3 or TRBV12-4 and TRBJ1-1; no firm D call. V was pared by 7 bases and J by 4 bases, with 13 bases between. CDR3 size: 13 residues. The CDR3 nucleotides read TGTGCCAGCACCAAGGGTGGAGGCACTGAAGCTTTCTTT. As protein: CASTKGGGTEAFF.

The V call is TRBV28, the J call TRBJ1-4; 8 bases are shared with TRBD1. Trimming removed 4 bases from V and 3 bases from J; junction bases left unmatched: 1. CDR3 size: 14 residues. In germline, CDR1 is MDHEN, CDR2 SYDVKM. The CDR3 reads CASSSGGPNEKLFF. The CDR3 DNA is TGTGCCAGCAGTTCAGGGGGCCCTAATGAAAAACTGTTTTTT. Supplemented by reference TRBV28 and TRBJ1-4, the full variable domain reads DVKVTQSSRYLVKRTGEKVFLECVQDMDHENMFWYRQDPGLGLRLIYFSYDVKMKEKGDIPEGYSVSREKKERFSLILESASTNQTSMYLCASSSGGPNEKLFFGSGTQLSVL.

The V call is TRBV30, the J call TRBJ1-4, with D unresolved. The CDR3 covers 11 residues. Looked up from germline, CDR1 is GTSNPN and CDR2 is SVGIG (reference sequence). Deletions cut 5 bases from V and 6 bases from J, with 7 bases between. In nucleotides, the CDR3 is TGTGCCTGGGGGCGCGATGAAAAACTGTTTTTT. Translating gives CAWGRDEKLFF.

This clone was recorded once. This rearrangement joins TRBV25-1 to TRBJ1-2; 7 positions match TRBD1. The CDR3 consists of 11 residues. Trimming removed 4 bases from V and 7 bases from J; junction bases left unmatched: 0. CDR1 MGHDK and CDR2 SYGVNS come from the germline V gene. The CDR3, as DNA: TGTGCCAGCAGTGGACAGGGTGGCTACACCTTC. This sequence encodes CASSGQGGYTF.

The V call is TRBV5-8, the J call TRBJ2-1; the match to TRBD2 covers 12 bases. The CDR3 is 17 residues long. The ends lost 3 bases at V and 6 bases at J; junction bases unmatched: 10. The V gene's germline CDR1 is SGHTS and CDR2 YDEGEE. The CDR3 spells CASSSLWTSGTANEQFF. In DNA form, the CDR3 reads TGTGCCAGCAGCTCCCTTTGGACTAGCGGGACGGCCAATGAGCAGTTCTTC.

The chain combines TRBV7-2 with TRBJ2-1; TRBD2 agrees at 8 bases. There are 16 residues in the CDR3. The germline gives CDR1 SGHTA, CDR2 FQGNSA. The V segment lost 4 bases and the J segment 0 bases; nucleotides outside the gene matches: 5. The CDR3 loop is CASSWTGTSSYNEQFF. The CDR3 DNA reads TGTGCCAGCAGCTGGACCGGGACTAGCTCCTACAATGAGCAGTTCTTC.